A selection of T cell receptor beta chains follows, all from one sample in a study of blood T cell repertoires in COVID-19. This table comes from immunoSEQ multiplex PCR, and its TCRdb copy is limited to in-frame clones, with some not included. The sample shows 95,000 to 150,000 clones, under 90% of them seen only once. The sequenced material came from peripheral blood. These receptors were collected from a woman in her seventies with acute or convalescent COVID-19. Each CDR3 is given with its conserved first and last residue. Fields, in order: CDR3 protein, CDR3 DNA, D gene, V gene, clone size, J gene. The D gene is left open where the match is weak. Some rows mark clone size as missing; the rest say once, few, many or name a class of expanded clone.

CASSQDLAGQDYGYTF TGTGCCAGCAGCCAAGATTTAGCGGGACAAGACTATGGCTACACCTTC - TRBV4-2 - TRBJ1-2
CASRLSQGNRDTQYF TGTGCCAGTAGACTAAGCCAGGGAAACAGAGATACGCAGTATTTT - TRBV19 - TRBJ2-3
CASSWQRGLGTEAFF TGTGCCAGCAGCTGGCAGAGGGGGCTTGGCACTGAAGCTTTCTTT TRBD1 TRBV7-9 - TRBJ1-1
CASSWPSGGTEAFF TGTGCCAGCAGCTGGCCCAGCGGCGGCACTGAAGCTTTCTTT - TRBV7-2 few TRBJ1-1
CASSPTEGTIYF TGTGCCAGCAGCCCCACAGAGGGCACCATATATTTT - TRBV7-9 - TRBJ1-3
CASSQPGTDEQFF TGCGCCAGCAGCCAACCGGGGACAGATGAGCAGTTCTTC TRBD1 TRBV5-1 - TRBJ2-1
CASSQGAGGGGAFF TGTGCCAGCAGCCAAGGGGCAGGGGGCGGTGGAGCTTTCTTT TRBD1 TRBV14 few TRBJ1-1
CASSFRVGSGGSDTQYF TGTGCCAGCAGCTTTAGAGTGGGTAGCGGGGGATCAGATACGCAGTATTTT TRBD2 TRBV7-2 - TRBJ2-3
CASSLLSDSPLHF TGTGCCAGCAGCCTACTCTCCGATTCACCCCTCCACTTT - TRBV7-8 few TRBJ1-6
CASSRQFYTEAFF TGTGCCAGCAGTCGACAGTTTTACACTGAAGCTTTCTTT - TRBV6-2/TRBV6-3 - TRBJ1-1
CASSIQGATNSPLHF TGTGCCAGTAGTATCCAGGGCGCAACTAATTCACCCCTCCACTTT - TRBV19 - TRBJ1-6
CASSATLQEGSPLHF TGTGCCAGCAGCGCAACACTGCAGGAGGGATCACCCCTCCACTTT - TRBV9 - TRBJ1-6
CASGLALDSLNTEAFF TGTGCTAGTGGTTTGGCGCTGGACAGCCTGAACACTGAAGCTTTCTTT - TRBV12-5 - TRBJ1-1
CASSPSRTAVFSNQPQHF TGTGCCAGCAGCCCAAGCAGAACAGCAGTTTTTAGCAATCAGCCCCAGCATTTT - TRBV3-1/TRBV3-2 - TRBJ1-5
CASSLPGGPYGYTF TGTGCCAGCAGCTTGCCAGGGGGCCCCTATGGCTACACCTTC TRBD1 TRBV5-4 - TRBJ1-2
CASSLQGSGANVLTF TGTGCCAGCAGTTTACAGGGTTCTGGGGCCAACGTCCTGACTTTC - TRBV2 - TRBJ2-6
CAWETGSYGYTF TGTGCCTGGGAGACAGGGAGCTATGGCTACACCTTC TRBD1 TRBV30 once TRBJ1-2
CASSLGLPVPEAFF TGTGCCAGCAGCTTGGGTCTCCCGGTCCCTGAAGCTTTCTTT - TRBV5-5 - TRBJ1-1
CASSQARYRVATNEKLFF TGTGCCAGCAGCCAAGCCCGTTACAGGGTTGCAACTAATGAAAAACTGTTTTTT - TRBV3-1/TRBV3-2 - TRBJ1-4
CASSLLGRGGFDTQYF TGTGCCAGCAGTCTCCTGGGGCGGGGGGGCTTTGATACGCAGTATTTT TRBD2 TRBV6-2/TRBV6-3 - TRBJ2-3
CATTGQGDSYGYTF TGTGCCACAACGGGACAGGGTGATAGCTATGGCTACACCTTC TRBD1 TRBV5-4 - TRBJ1-2
CASSFEDRVASPLHF TGTGCCAGCAGCTTTGAGGACAGGGTAGCTTCACCCCTCCACTTT TRBD1 TRBV7-2 - TRBJ1-6
CATSRDGVGVGNEKLFF TGTGCCACCAGCAGAGATGGGGTGGGAGTTGGTAATGAAAAACTGTTTTTT - TRBV15 - TRBJ1-4
CASSQEISSYNEQFF TGCGCCAGCAGCCAAGAAATTAGCTCCTACAATGAGCAGTTCTTC - TRBV4-3 - TRBJ2-1
CASSYSIDRREKLFF TGTGCCAGCAGTTACTCGATCGACAGGCGGGAAAAACTGTTTTTT - TRBV6-5 - TRBJ1-4
CASSLVETAQETQYF TGTGCCAGCAGCTTGGTGGAGACTGCACAAGAGACCCAGTACTTC - TRBV5-4 - TRBJ2-5
CASSSPREGTGAMVAKNIQYF TGTGCCAGCAGCTCACCGAGGGAGGGGACAGGGGCCATGGTAGCCAAAAACATTCAGTACTTC TRBD1 TRBV9 - TRBJ2-4
CASSTTGGNSPLHF TGTGCCAGCTCAACAACAGGGGGTAATTCACCCCTCCACTTT TRBD1 TRBV18 - TRBJ1-6
CASSHGTGHNEQFF TGCGCCAGCAGCCATGGGACAGGGCACAATGAGCAGTTCTTC TRBD1 TRBV4-1 - TRBJ2-1
CASSYSTGGGLDTSEAFF TGTGCCAGCAGTTACTCGACAGGGGGCGGATTAGACACCTCTGAAGCTTTCTTT TRBD1 TRBV6-2/TRBV6-3 - TRBJ1-1
CASSGLSSGNTIYF TGTGCCAGTTCCGGGTTGAGCTCTGGAAACACCATATATTTT - TRBV2 - TRBJ1-3
CASSIDSRANEQFF TGTGCCAGTAGTATAGATTCCAGGGCTAATGAGCAGTTCTTC - TRBV19 medium-sized TRBJ2-1
CASSQTRDRYRELFF TGCGCCAGCAGCCAAACTAGAGACAGGTACCGGGAGCTGTTTTTT - TRBV4-3 - TRBJ2-2
CASSLEYSGQDTQYF TGTGCCAGCAGCTTGGAGTATTCGGGACAAGATACGCAGTATTTT - TRBV5-4 - TRBJ2-3
CAWSKQGDQPQHF TGTGCCTGGAGTAAACAGGGGGATCAGCCCCAGCATTTT TRBD1 TRBV30 - TRBJ1-5
CAISEALGSSTDTQYF TGTGCCATCAGTGAGGCTCTGGGCAGTAGCACAGATACGCAGTATTTT - TRBV10-3 - TRBJ2-3
CASSLTGGEAFF TGTGCCAGCAGTTTAACGGGGGGTGAAGCTTTCTTT - TRBV27 - TRBJ1-1
CASSRGSSSYNSPLHF TGCGCCAGCAGCCGAGGAAGTAGCTCCTATAATTCACCCCTCCACTTT - TRBV4-1 - TRBJ1-6
CASISGTENTEAFF TGCGCCAGTATCTCCGGGACAGAGAACACTGAAGCTTTCTTT TRBD1 TRBV5-1 - TRBJ1-1
CASSNAKPGQTYNEQFF TGTGCCAGCAGCAATGCCAAACCGGGACAGACCTACAATGAGCAGTTCTTC TRBD1 TRBV7-9 - TRBJ2-1
CASSLTGGAGETQYF TGCGCCAGCAGCTTGACCGGGGGGGCAGGCGAGACCCAGTACTTC TRBD2 TRBV5-1 - TRBJ2-5
CASSSPGHLNNEQFF TGTGCCAGCAGCTCCCCGGGACACCTAAACAATGAGCAGTTCTTC - TRBV11-1 - TRBJ2-1
CASSYASSYNSPLHF TGTGCCAGCAGTTACGCGAGCTCCTATAATTCACCCCTCCACTTT - TRBV6-5 few TRBJ1-6
CASSPGGAGQPQHF TGTGCCAGCAGCCCCGGGGGGGCTGGTCAGCCCCAGCATTTT - TRBV9 once TRBJ1-5
CAISESRQEYNEQFF TGTGCCATCAGTGAGTCGCGACAGGAATACAATGAGCAGTTCTTC - TRBV10-3 once TRBJ2-1
CASSQGQGSYNEQFF TGCGCCAGCAGCCAAGGACAGGGATCCTACAATGAGCAGTTCTTC TRBD1 TRBV4-1 - TRBJ2-1
CSVGVAGNEQFF TGCAGCGTTGGAGTAGCGGGCAATGAGCAGTTCTTC TRBD2 TRBV29-1 - TRBJ2-1